These 9 T cell receptor beta chains originate from one sample sequenced in a study of cytomegalovirus exposure and HLA in healthy donors. Primers for the PCR totalled 60 Vbeta and 13 Jbeta. Clones were read by immunoSEQ multiplex PCR, and TCRdb kept only the in-frame ones, dropping some. The sample holds about 140,000 clones, less than 85% seen once. The sequenced sample consisted of PBMCs. These receptors came from a man aged 40-49 years in good health and CMV-seronegative.

The genes are TRBV28 and TRBJ2-7; 15 bases align to TRBD2. Germline CDR1 and CDR2: MDHEN and SYDVKM. V lost 4 bases and J lost 5; bases outside the gene matches: 6. This CDR3 region has 16 residues. The CDR3 protein is CASSSPGLAGGNEQYF. DNA of the CDR3: TGTGCCAGCAGTTCACCGGGACTAGCGGGAGGTAACGAGCAGTACTTC.

This sequence joins TRBV6-1 and TRBJ1-1; D gene unclear. There are 16 residues in the CDR3. V was shortened by 0 bases and J by 5 bases, with 16 bases between the two germline ends. Germline-derived CDR1 and CDR2 are MNHNS and SASEGT. The CDR3 bases are TGTGCCAGCAGTGAAGCGCATGCCCGGTCCAGGACTGAAGCTTTCTTT. Translation: CASSEAHARSRTEAFF.

This chain connects TRBV19 to TRBJ2-5; 9 bases are shared with TRBD1. V dropped 6 bases and J dropped 3; count of bases not matched to a gene: 5. The germline gives CDR1 LNHDA, CDR2 SQIVND (reference sequence). The length of the CDR3 is 14 residues. CDR3 protein: CASRKTGGEETQYF. The DNA for the CDR3 is TGTGCCAGTAGAAAGACAGGGGGGGAAGAGACCCAGTACTTC.

This clone is a singleton in its sample. This sequence joins TRBV7-9 and TRBJ1-1, with D tentatively TRBD1 (5 bases). The germline V gene encodes CDR1 SEHNR and CDR2 FQNEAQ (reference sequence). The CDR3 covers 14 residues. Trimming pared 1 base from V and 3 bases from J, leaving 9 bases between. CDR3 coding DNA: TGTGCCAGCAGCTTAGACGGGGGTTACACTGAAGCTTTCTTT. Amino acid sequence: CASSLDGGYTEAFF.

This sequence joins TRBV19 and TRBJ1-5; D is unresolved. The V end lost 6 bases, the J end lost 3 bases, and 12 bases lay between the germline ends. The CDR3 is 14 amino acids. CDR1 is LNHDA and CDR2 is SQIVND in the germline V gene (reference sequence). In DNA, the CDR3 is TGTGCCAGTAGATACACAGCTCCCAATCAGCCCCAGCATTTT. It translates to CASRYTAPNQPQHF. Looking up the rest from reference TRBV19 and TRBJ1-5 gives the full variable domain: DGGITQSPKYLFRKEGQNVTLSCEQNLNHDAMYWYRQDPGQGLRLIYYSQIVNDFQKGDIAEGYSVSREKKESFPLTVTSAQKNPTAFYLCASRYTAPNQPQHFGDGTRLSIL.

This clone occurred a few times. The rearrangement links TRBV6-1 to TRBJ2-7; D possibly corresponds to TRBD1 (5 bases). Deletions cut 3 bases from V and 2 bases from J, with 20 bases between. Looked up from germline, CDR1 is MNHNS and CDR2 is SASEGT. The CDR3 extends over 17 amino acids. CDR3 in amino acids: CASSDKPWGSAPYEQYF. CDR3 DNA sequence: TGTGCCAGCAGTGACAAACCCTGGGGCTCCGCCCCCTACGAGCAGTACTTC.

This clone was seen a few times. The chain combines TRBV6-5 with TRBJ2-5, with 7 bases matching TRBD1. CDR3 length: 13 amino acids. The germline V gene encodes CDR1 MNHEY and CDR2 SVGAGI. The ends lost 6 bases at V and 4 bases at J; junction bases unmatched: 5. The CDR3 is CASRKDRRETQYF. The DNA of the CDR3 is TGTGCCAGCAGGAAGGACAGGAGAGAGACCCAGTACTTC.

This chain joins TRBV23-1 and TRBJ2-7, with a tentative D call TRBD2 (6 bases). TRBV23-1 is reported as an ORF; its role is uncertain. V was shortened by 10 bases and J by 1 base, with 17 bases between the two germline ends. The CDR3 sequence is 14 residues long. CDR3 sequence reads: CATWEAGISYEQYF. CDR3 sequence (DNA): TGCGCCACATGGGAGGCAGGGATTTCCTACGAGCAGTACTTC.

V gene TRBV29-1 combines with J gene TRBJ1-1, with 8 bases identical to TRBD1. The V segment lost 4 bases and the J segment 5 bases; nucleotides outside the gene matches: 6. Germline CDR1 reads SQVTM; CDR2 reads ANQGSEA. The CDR3 length is 13 residues. CDR3 in DNA: TGCAGCGTTGTCAGGGGGCTGGGGACTGAAGCTTTCTTT. Amino acids: CSVVRGLGTEAFF.